Listed here are 9 T cell receptor beta chains from one sample, sequenced in a study of shared clonotypes between healthy human individuals (dated by TCRdb to the early 2020s). Receptors were amplified or captured by the immunoSEQ multiplex PCR assay. In TCRdb, the immuneACCESS table is reduced to in-frame sequences with V and J assigned. These tables do not hold every clone; where another copy was compared, an unresolved V gene accounts for under half, and the others remain unexplained. The sample table records 900,000 to 1,200,000 clones; 70% to 80% of these occur just once. Of the sample, around 0.6% is held by the ten largest clones. The sequencing input was memory CD4+ T cells from PBMCs. The cell subset or site label, read with the paper, signifies: CD45RA-negative fraction. The receptors come from a man aged 18 to 30 in good health. Some clones in this sample may be carry-over from other donors' samples.

V usage is TRBV28 and J usage is TRBJ2-3, with TRBD2 matching over 8 bases. Germline-derived CDR1 and CDR2 are MDHEN and SYDVKM. Trimming removed 7 bases from V and 2 bases from J; junction bases left unmatched: 14. This CDR3 has 17 amino acids. The CDR3 sequence is CASIPGGAGGFTDTQYF. The CDR3 DNA sequence: TGTGCCAGCATCCCCGGGGGCGCGGGGGGCTTCACAGATACGCAGTATTTT.

This clone showed up just once. Germline is not matched at one junction end, which may reflect a read error. The chain combines TRBV5-1 with TRBJ2-7; 7 bases line up with TRBD1. The CDR3 is 12 residues long. CDR1 is SGHRS, CDR2 YFSETQ, per germline. The DNA of the CDR3 is TGTGCCAGCACGCTACAGGGGAGCGAGCAGTACTTC. Protein product: CASTLQGSEQYF. The whole variable domain, filled in from reference TRBV5-1 and TRBJ2-7, reads KAGVTQTPRYLIKTRGQQVTLSCSPISGHRSVSWYQQTPGQGLQFLFEYFSETQRNKGNFPGRFSGRQFSNSRSEMNVSTLELGDSALYLCASTLQGSEQYFGPGTRLTVT.

In its sample, this clone was seen a few times. The chain has TRBV5-1 and TRBJ2-3; D is unclear. V was shortened by 0 bases and J by 5 bases, with 13 bases between the two germline ends. CDR3 size: 15 residues. In germline, CDR1 is SGHRS, CDR2 YFSETQ. The CDR3 reads CASSLEGNRRDTQYF. Written as DNA, the CDR3 is TGCGCCAGCAGCTTGGAGGGTAATAGGAGAGATACGCAGTATTTT.

This clone has more than one count but fewer than ten. The J gene is TRBJ2-2, the V gene TRBV19, with D uncertain. V dropped 3 bases and J dropped 3 bases, with 8 bases sitting between them. The CDR3 is made up of 14 amino acids. Per the germline V gene, CDR1 is LNHDA and CDR2 is SQIVND (reference sequence). In nucleotides, the CDR3 is TGTGCCAGTAGTATTGAGGAGCACACCGGGGAGCTGTTTTTT. Residues: CASSIEEHTGELFF.

In regard to this clone: Other DNA sequences of this sample code for an identical CDR3. This chain uses TRBV7-9 with TRBJ1-5; D is perhaps TRBD1 (6 bases). The germline V gene encodes CDR1 SEHNR and CDR2 FQNEAQ (reference sequence). This CDR3 is 14 amino acids long. Trimming removed 5 bases from V and 2 bases from J, with 10 bases in between. CDR3 region: CASSQGGGNQPQHF. The CDR3 coding sequence is TGTGCCAGCAGCCAAGGGGGGGGCAATCAGCCCCAGCATTTT. The full variable domain, its missing parts supplied by reference TRBV7-9 and TRBJ1-5, is DTGVSQNPRHKITKRGQNVTFRCDPISEHNRLYWYRQTLGQGPEFLTYFQNEAQLEKSRLLSDRFSAERPKGSFSTLEIQRTEQGDSAMYLCASSQGGGNQPQHFGDGTRLSIL.

V and J are TRBV7-3 and TRBJ2-2, with unresolved D. The germline V gene encodes CDR1 SGHTA and CDR2 FQGTGA. Trimming stripped 4 bases from V and 6 bases from J, with 9 bases between. This CDR3 has 13 amino acids. The CDR3, as DNA: TGTGCCAGCAGCTCCGACATGGCCGGGGAGCTGTTTTTT. Residues: CASSSDMAGELFF.

The CDR3 DNA sequence: TGCGCCAGCAGTGAATCTGGACGGTTATCTGGGGCCAACGTCCTGACTTTC. This translates into CASSESGRLSGANVLTF. The rearrangement links TRBV10-2 to TRBJ2-6; D ambiguous. The CDR3 has 17 amino acids. V was shortened by 3 bases and J by 1 base, with 13 bases between the two germline ends. Germline V gene data show CDR1 as WSHSY and CDR2 as SAAADI.

V is TRBV28 and J is TRBJ1-4; D call uncertain. The CDR3 loop spans 15 amino acids. Germline V CDR1 and CDR2: MDHEN, SYDVKM. Trimming left V 1 base short and J 8 bases short, with 14 bases between. The CDR3 nucleotides are TGTGCCAGCAGTTTATCCGGACTAACCCGGGAAAAACTGTTTTTT. Amino acids: CASSLSGLTREKLFF. Variable domain in full (rest from reference TRBV28 and TRBJ1-4): DVKVTQSSRYLVKRTGEKVFLECVQDMDHENMFWYRQDPGLGLRLIYFSYDVKMKEKGDIPEGYSVSREKKERFSLILESASTNQTSMYLCASSLSGLTREKLFFGSGTQLSVL.

At least ten counts were recorded for this clone. The chain is built from TRBV2 and TRBJ2-1, with a tentative D call TRBD2 (6 bases). CDR1 is SNHLY, CDR2 FYNNEI, per germline. V was shortened by 7 bases and J by 2 bases, with 21 bases between the two germline ends. The CDR3 is made up of 17 amino acids. CDR3 in amino acids: CASTVRGGPSTYNEQFF. CDR3 coding DNA: TGTGCCAGCACCGTCCGGGGAGGACCCTCTACCTACAATGAGCAGTTCTTC.